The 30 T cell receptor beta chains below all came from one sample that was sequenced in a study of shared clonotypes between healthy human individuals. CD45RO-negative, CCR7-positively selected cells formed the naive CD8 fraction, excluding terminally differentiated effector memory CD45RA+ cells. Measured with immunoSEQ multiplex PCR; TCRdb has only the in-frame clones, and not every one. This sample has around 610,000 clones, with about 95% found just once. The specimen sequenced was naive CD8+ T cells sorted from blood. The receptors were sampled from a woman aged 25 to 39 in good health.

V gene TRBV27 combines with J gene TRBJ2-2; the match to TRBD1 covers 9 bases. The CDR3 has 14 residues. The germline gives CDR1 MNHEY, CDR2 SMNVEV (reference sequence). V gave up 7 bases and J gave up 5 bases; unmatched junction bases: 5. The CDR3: CASTYRGRTGELFF. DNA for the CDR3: TGTGCCAGCACCTACAGGGGGCGTACCGGGGAGCTGTTTTTT.

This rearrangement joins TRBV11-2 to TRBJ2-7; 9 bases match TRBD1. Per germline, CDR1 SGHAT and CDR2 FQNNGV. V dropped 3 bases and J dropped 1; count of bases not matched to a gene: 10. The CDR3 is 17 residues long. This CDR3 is CASSLGPGTGLSYEQYF. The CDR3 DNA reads TGTGCCAGCAGCTTGGGCCCCGGGACAGGGTTGTCCTACGAGCAGTACTTC.

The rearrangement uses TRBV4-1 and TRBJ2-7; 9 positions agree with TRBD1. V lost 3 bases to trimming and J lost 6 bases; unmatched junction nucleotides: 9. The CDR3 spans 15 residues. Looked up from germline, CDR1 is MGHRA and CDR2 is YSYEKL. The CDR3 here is CASSHGTGLYSEQYF. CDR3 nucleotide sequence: TGCGCCAGCAGCCACGGGACAGGGCTATACTCCGAGCAGTACTTC.

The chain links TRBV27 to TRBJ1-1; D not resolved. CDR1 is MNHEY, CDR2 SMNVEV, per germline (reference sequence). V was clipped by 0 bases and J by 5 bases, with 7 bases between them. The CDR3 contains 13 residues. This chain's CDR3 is CASSLSGMTEAFF. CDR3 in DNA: TGTGCCAGCAGTTTATCGGGCATGACTGAAGCTTTCTTT.

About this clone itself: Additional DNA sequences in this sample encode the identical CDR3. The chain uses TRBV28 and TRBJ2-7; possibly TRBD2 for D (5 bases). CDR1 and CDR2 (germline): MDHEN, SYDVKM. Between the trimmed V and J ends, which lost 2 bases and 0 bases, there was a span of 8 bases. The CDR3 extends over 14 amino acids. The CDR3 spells CASSLGLISYEQYF. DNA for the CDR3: TGTGCCAGCAGTTTAGGACTCATCTCCTACGAGCAGTACTTC.

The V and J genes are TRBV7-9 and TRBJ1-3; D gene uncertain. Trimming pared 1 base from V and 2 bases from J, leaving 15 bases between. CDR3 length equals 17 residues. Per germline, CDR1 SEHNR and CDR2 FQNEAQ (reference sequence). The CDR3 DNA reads TGTGCCAGCAGCTTAGGTCGGCCGTCCTTTCCTGGAAACACCATATATTTT. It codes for CASSLGRPSFPGNTIYF. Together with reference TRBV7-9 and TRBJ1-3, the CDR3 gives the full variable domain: DTGVSQNPRHKITKRGQNVTFRCDPISEHNRLYWYRQTLGQGPEFLTYFQNEAQLEKSRLLSDRFSAERPKGSFSTLEIQRTEQGDSAMYLCASSLGRPSFPGNTIYFGEGSWLTVV.

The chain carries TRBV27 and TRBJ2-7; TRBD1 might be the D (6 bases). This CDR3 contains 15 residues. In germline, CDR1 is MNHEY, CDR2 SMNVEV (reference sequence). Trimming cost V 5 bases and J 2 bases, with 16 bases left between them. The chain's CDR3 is CASSHNQGPTYEQYF. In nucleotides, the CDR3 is TGTGCCAGCAGTCACAACCAGGGGCCCACCTACGAGCAGTACTTC.

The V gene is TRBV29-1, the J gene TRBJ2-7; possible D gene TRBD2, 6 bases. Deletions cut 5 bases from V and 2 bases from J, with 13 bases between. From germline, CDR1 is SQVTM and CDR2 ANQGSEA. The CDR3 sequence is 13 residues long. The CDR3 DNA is TGCAGCGTTCCCGGGAGAGGCCCCTACGAGCAGTACTTC. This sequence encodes CSVPGRGPYEQYF.

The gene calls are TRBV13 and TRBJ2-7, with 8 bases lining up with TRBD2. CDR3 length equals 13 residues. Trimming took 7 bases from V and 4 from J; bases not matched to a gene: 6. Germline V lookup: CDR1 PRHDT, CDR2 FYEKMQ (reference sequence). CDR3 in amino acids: CASKAGGRYEQYF. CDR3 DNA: TGTGCCAGCAAGGCGGGAGGTAGATACGAGCAGTACTTC.

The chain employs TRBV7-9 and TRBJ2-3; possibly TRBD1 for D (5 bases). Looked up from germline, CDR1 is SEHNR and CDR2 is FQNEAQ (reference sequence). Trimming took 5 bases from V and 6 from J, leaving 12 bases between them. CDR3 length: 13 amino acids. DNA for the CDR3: TGTGCCAGCAGCACAGGCCACTCGGATACGCAGTATTTT. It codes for CASSTGHSDTQYF.

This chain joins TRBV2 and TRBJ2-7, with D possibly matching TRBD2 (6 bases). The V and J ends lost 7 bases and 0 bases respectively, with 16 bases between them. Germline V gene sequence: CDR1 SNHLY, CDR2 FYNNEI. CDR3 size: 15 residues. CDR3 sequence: CASNEVRDFSYEQYF. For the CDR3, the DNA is TGTGCCAGCAACGAAGTCCGGGACTTCTCCTACGAGCAGTACTTC. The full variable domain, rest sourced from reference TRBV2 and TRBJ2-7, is EPEVTQTPSHQVTQMGQEVILRCVPISNHLYFYWYRQILGQKVEFLVSFYNNEISEKSEIFDDQFSVERPDGSNFTLKIRSTKLEDSAMYFCASNEVRDFSYEQYFGPGTRLTVT.

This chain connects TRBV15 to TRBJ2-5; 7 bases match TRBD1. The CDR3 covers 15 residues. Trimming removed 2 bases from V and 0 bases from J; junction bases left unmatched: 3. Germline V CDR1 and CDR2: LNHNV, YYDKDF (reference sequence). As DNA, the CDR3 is TGTGCCACCAGCAGAACAGGGGAGTACCAAGAGACCCAGTACTTC. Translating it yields CATSRTGEYQETQYF.

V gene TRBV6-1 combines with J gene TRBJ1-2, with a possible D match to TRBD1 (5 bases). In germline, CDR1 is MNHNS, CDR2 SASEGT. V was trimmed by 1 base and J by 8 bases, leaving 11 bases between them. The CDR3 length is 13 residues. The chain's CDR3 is CASSEGRDRGYTF. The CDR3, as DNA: TGTGCCAGCAGTGAAGGCAGGGACCGCGGCTACACCTTC.

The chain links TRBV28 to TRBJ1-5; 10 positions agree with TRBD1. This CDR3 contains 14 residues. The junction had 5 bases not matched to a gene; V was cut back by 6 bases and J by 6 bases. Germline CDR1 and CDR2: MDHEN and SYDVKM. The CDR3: CASSRTGGSQPQHF. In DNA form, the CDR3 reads TGTGCCAGCAGCCGGACAGGGGGTAGTCAGCCCCAGCATTTT. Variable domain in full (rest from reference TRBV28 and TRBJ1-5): DVKVTQSSRYLVKRTGEKVFLECVQDMDHENMFWYRQDPGLGLRLIYFSYDVKMKEKGDIPEGYSVSREKKERFSLILESASTNQTSMYLCASSRTGGSQPQHFGDGTRLSIL.

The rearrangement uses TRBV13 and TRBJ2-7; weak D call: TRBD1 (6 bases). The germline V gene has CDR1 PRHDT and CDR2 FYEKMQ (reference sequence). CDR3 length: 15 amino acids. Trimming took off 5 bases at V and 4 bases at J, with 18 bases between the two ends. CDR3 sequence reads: CASSRGALGAYEQYF. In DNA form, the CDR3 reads TGTGCCAGCAGCCGAGGGGCTCTGGGGGCGTACGAGCAGTACTTC.

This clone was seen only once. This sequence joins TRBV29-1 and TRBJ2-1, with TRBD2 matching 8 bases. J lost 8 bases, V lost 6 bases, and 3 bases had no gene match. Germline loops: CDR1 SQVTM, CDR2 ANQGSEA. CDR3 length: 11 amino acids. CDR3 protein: CSVLGGDEQFF. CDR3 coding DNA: TGCAGCGTCCTCGGGGGGGATGAGCAGTTCTTC.

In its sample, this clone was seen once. The DNA for the CDR3 is TGTGCCAGCAGGGGGACAGGGGGGTCCTACGAGCAGTACTTC. Translating gives CASRGTGGSYEQYF. The rearrangement joins TRBV28 to TRBJ2-7, with 11 bases matching TRBD1. CDR1 is MDHEN, CDR2 SYDVKM, per germline. CDR3 length: 14 residues. Trimming removed 6 bases from V and 1 base from J; junction bases left unmatched: 2.

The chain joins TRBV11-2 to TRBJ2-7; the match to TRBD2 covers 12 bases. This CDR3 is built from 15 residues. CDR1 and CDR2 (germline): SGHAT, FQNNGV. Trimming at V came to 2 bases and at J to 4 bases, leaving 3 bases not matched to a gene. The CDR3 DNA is TGTGCCAGCAGCTTATGGACTAGCGGGACTTACGAGCAGTACTTC. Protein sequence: CASSLWTSGTYEQYF.

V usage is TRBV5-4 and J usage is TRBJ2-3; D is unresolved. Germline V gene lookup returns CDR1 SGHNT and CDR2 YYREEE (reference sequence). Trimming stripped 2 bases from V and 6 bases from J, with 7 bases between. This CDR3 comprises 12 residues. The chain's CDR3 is CASSFTMDTQYF. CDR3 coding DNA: TGTGCCAGCAGCTTTACAATGGATACGCAGTATTTT.

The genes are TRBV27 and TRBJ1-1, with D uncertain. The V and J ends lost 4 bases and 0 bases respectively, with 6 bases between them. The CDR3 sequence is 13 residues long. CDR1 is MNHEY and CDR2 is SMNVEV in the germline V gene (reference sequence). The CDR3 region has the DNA TGTGCCAGCAGTTCCGGGATGAACACTGAAGCTTTCTTT. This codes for CASSSGMNTEAFF.

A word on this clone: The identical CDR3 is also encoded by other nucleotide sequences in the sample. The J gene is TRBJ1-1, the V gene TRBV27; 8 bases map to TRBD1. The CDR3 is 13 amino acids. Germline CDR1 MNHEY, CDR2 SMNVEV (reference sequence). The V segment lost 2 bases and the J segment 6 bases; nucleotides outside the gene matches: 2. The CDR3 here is CASSLTGGPEAFF. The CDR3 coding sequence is TGTGCCAGCAGTTTAACAGGGGGACCTGAAGCTTTCTTT.

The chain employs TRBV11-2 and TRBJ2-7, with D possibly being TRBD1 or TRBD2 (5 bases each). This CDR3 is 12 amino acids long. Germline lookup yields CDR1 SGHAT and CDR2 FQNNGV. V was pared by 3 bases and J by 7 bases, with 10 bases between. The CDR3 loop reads CASSFGGEEQYF. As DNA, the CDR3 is TGTGCCAGCAGCTTTGGGGGAGAGGAGCAGTACTTC.

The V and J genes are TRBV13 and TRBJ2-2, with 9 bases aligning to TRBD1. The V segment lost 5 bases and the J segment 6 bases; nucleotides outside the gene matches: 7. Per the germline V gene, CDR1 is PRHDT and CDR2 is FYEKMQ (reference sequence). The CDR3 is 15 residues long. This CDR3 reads CASSPGTGIPGELFF. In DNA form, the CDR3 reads TGTGCCAGCAGCCCTGGGACAGGGATCCCCGGGGAGCTGTTTTTT.

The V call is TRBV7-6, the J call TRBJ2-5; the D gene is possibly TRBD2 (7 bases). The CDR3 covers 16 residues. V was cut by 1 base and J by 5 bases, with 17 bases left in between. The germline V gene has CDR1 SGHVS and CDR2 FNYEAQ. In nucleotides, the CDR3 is TGTGCCAGCAGCTTAGAGGGAGGGGGGTTTTTGGAGACCCAGTACTTC. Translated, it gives CASSLEGGGFLETQYF.

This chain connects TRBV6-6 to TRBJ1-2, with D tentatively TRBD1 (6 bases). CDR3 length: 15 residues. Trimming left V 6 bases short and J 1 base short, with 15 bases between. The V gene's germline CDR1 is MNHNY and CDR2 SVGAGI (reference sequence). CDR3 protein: CASSRLTGINYGYTF. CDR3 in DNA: TGTGCCAGCAGCCGACTAACAGGGATTAACTATGGCTACACCTTC.

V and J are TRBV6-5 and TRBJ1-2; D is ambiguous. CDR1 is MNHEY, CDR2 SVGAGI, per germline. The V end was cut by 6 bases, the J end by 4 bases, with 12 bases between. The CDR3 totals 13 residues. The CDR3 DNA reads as TGTGCCAGCAGAACAACACGGATCTATGGCTACACCTTC. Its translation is CASRTTRIYGYTF.

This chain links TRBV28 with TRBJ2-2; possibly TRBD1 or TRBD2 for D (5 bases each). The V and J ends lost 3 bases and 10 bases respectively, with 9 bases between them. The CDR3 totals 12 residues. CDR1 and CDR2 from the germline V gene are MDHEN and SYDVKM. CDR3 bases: TGTGCCAGCAGTTTTGGGACCACGGAGCTGTTTTTT. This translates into CASSFGTTELFF.

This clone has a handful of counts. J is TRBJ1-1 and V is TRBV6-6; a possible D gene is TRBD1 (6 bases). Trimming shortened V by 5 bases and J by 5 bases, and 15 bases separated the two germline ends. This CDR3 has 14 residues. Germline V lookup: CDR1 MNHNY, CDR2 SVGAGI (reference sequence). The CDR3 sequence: CASSGQWVRTEAFF. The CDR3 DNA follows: TGTGCCAGCAGTGGACAGTGGGTAAGAACTGAAGCTTTCTTT.

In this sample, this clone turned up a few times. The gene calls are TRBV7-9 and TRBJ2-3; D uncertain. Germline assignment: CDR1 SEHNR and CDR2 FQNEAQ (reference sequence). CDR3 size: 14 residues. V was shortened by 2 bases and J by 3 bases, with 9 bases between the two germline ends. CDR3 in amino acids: CASSLPLETDTQYF. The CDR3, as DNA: TGTGCCAGCAGCTTACCCCTGGAGACAGATACGCAGTATTTT.

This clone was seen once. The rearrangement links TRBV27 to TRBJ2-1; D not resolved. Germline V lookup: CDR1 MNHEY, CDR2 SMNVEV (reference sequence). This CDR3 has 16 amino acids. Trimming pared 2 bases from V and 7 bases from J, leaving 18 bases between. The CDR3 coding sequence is TGTGCCAGCAGTTTAACCTATGATAGCTCTGGGAATGAGCAGTTCTTC. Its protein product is CASSLTYDSSGNEQFF.